Listed below are T cell receptor beta chains from one sample, sequenced in a study of Graves' ophthalmopathy and Graves' hyperthyroidism. TCRdb analysed the multiplex PCR reads with MiXCR anew, one entry per CDR3 protein. The data hold approximately 1.2 million distinct CDR3 sequences, with 36% observed a single time. The sequenced sample consisted of peripheral blood or thyroid tissue (not recorded which). The receptors here all came from an adult man with Graves' hyperthyroidism. Each CDR3 is given with its conserved first and last residue. The D gene is left open where the match is weak. Clone size appears in some rows only: once, few, many, or a class for an expanded clone.

TRBD1 | TRBJ1-2 | TRBV13 | - | CASSLTQGAYYGYTF | TGTGCCAGCAGCTTAACACAGGGGGCTTACTATGGCTACACCTTC
TRBD1 | TRBJ1-2 | TRBV19 | - | CASWDRPNYGYTF | TGTGCCAGTTGGGACAGGCCAAACTATGGCTACACCTTC
TRBD2 | TRBJ2-7 | TRBV7-2 | many | CASSGTSGRDEQYF | TGTGCCAGCAGCGGGACTAGCGGGCGGGACGAGCAGTACTTC
TRBD1 | TRBJ2-5 | TRBV25-1 | - | CASSEDRVGEETQYF | TGTGCCAGCAGTGAAGACAGGGTTGGGGAAGAGACCCAGTACTTC
- | TRBJ2-2 | TRBV7-9 | many | CASSFPRIRAGELFF | TGTGCCAGCAGCTTTCCTCGGATTAGGGCCGGGGAGCTGTTTTTT
- | TRBJ1-1 | TRBV28 | - | CASSFGPSFPEAFF | TGTGCCAGCAGTTTTGGCCCCTCATTCCCTGAAGCTTTCTTT
TRBD1 | TRBJ2-7 | TRBV12-3/TRBV12-4 | - | CASSFPGQGGSYEQYF | TGTGCCAGCAGTTTCCCGGGACAGGGGGGATCCTACGAGCAGTACTTC
- | TRBJ2-3 | TRBV5-1 | - | CASKVVRTDTQYF | TGCGCCAGCAAGGTGGTCCGGACAGATACGCAGTATTTT
TRBD2 | TRBJ2-5 | TRBV15 | - | CATIAGGQETQYF | TGTGCCACCATAGCGGGGGGGCAAGAGACCCAGTACTTC
- | TRBJ2-7 | TRBV6-2/TRBV6-3 | few | CASSALPSSVSEQYF | TGTGCCAGCAGTGCCCTCCCGTCATCGGTCTCCGAGCAGTACTTC
TRBD1 | TRBJ2-2 | TRBV10-3 | many | CAITPSGGNTGELFF | TGTGCCATCACCCCCTCAGGGGGAAACACCGGGGAGCTGTTTTTT
TRBD1 | TRBJ1-3 | TRBV2 | many | CASSPDRVGGNTIYF | TGTGCCAGCAGTCCGGACAGGGTTGGTGGAAACACCATATATTTT
TRBD1 | TRBJ1-3 | TRBV7-9 | many | CASSQTGFNSFGGNTIYF | TGTGCCAGCAGCCAGACAGGGTTCAACTCTTTCGGGGGAAACACCATATATTTT
- | TRBJ2-3 | TRBV24-1 | few | CATSPVGSTDTQYF | TGTGCCACCAGTCCCGTGGGCAGCACAGATACGCAGTATTTT
- | TRBJ2-2 | TRBV2 | many | CASSEGDGYTGELFF | TGTGCCAGCAGTGAAGGGGACGGCTACACCGGGGAGCTGTTTTTT
- | TRBJ1-6 | TRBV25-1 | - | CASSEGFGSSPLHF | TGTGCCAGCAGTGAGGGCTTTGGAAGTTCACCCCTCCACTTT
- | TRBJ2-7 | TRBV20-1 | - | CSASSGGTRAYEQYF | TGCAGTGCTAGCTCCGGGGGGACACGCGCCTACGAGCAGTACTTC
TRBD1 | TRBJ2-2 | TRBV7-8 | - | CASRSGTAVTGELFF | TGTGCCAGCAGGTCTGGGACAGCGGTCACCGGGGAGCTGTTTTTT
- | TRBJ1-2 | TRBV5-1 | few | CASSVGKWYGYTF | TGTGCCAGCAGCGTAGGGAAATGGTATGGCTACACCTTC
TRBD2 | TRBJ2-5 | TRBV11-2 | many | CASSLELAGSETQYF | TGTGCCAGCAGCTTAGAACTAGCGGGGTCAGAGACCCAGTACTTC
- | TRBJ2-5 | TRBV6-5 | - | CASRVREPETQYF | TGTGCCAGCAGGGTACGGGAGCCGGAGACCCAGTACTTC
- | TRBJ2-2 | TRBV15 | few | CATSRGHSGELFF | TGTGCCACCAGCCGGGGTCACAGCGGGGAGCTGTTTTTT
- | TRBJ1-1 | TRBV25-1 | many | CASSEGGWGGMNTEAFF | TGTGCCAGCAGTGAAGGCGGATGGGGGGGAATGAACACTGAAGCTTTCTTT
- | TRBJ2-5 | TRBV6-1 | many | CASSYGSQETQYF | TGTGCCAGCAGTTACGGGAGCCAAGAGACCCAGTACTTC
- | TRBJ1-6 | TRBV11-2 | - | CASSLVWHPESSYNSPLHF | TGTGCCAGCAGCTTAGTTTGGCATCCCGAGAGCTCCTATAATTCACCCCTCCACTTT
TRBD1 | TRBJ1-5 | TRBV6-1 | - | CASSPLVQGAGQPQHF | TGTGCCAGCAGTCCCCTGGTTCAGGGGGCGGGGCAGCCCCAGCATTTT
- | TRBJ2-6 | TRBV2 | - | CASSDDRDSPWARANVLTF | TGTGCCAGCAGTGACGACAGGGACTCTCCGTGGGCTAGGGCCAACGTCCTGACTTTC
TRBD1 | TRBJ2-7 | TRBV14 | - | CASSGARRDRSSYEQYF | TGTGCCAGCAGTGGAGCCAGACGGGACAGGAGCTCCTACGAGCAGTACTTC
TRBD1 | TRBJ1-1 | TRBV29-1 | many | CSTTGPTEAFF | TGCAGCACGACAGGGCCCACTGAAGCTTTCTTT
- | TRBJ2-7 | TRBV19 | - | CASRTGTAYEQYF | TGTGCCAGTAGGACCGGGACCGCCTACGAGCAGTACTTC
- | TRBJ2-7 | TRBV24-1 | many | CATSESSAVAEQYF | TGTGCCACCAGTGAGAGCTCAGCGGTCGCCGAGCAGTACTTC
- | TRBJ1-4 | TRBV5-1 | few | CASSPGRSGRRAEKLFF | TGCGCCAGCAGCCCGGGGCGGTCAGGGAGGAGAGCTGAAAAACTGTTTTTT
- | TRBJ1-5 | TRBV7-2 | - | CASSLAGRNSYEHF | TGTGCCAGCAGCTTAGCGGGCAGAAACAGCTACGAGCATTTT
- | TRBJ2-7 | TRBV7-3 | few | CASSLMTEHEQYF | TGTGCCAGCAGCTTAATGACAGAACACGAGCAGTACTTC
TRBD1 | TRBJ2-7 | TRBV9 | few | CASSAGTASKQYF | TGTGCCAGCAGCGCGGGGACAGCTAGCAAGCAGTACTTC
- | TRBJ1-1 | TRBV29-1 | - | CSVAVGTTNTEAFF | TGCAGCGTTGCGGTGGGCACGACGAACACTGAAGCTTTCTTT
- | TRBJ1-2 | TRBV2 | - | CASSDRGGGGYGYTF | TGTGCCAGCAGTGATCGGGGGGGCGGGGGCTATGGCTACACCTTC
TRBD2 | TRBJ2-7 | TRBV10-2 | - | CASSAGLAGGPWQYF | TGCGCCAGCAGTGCCGGACTAGCGGGAGGGCCGTGGCAGTACTTC
- | TRBJ1-1 | TRBV7-9 | many | CASSSHEGTTEAFF | TGTGCCAGCAGCTCCCATGAGGGGACCACTGAAGCTTTCTTT
- | TRBJ2-7 | TRBV7-9 | many | CASSSSNYEQYF | TGTGCCAGCAGTAGTAGTAATTACGAGCAGTACTTC
- | TRBJ2-7 | TRBV29-1 | many | CSAQRGADGPYEQYF | TGCAGCGCTCAACGTGGGGCAGACGGGCCTTACGAGCAGTACTTC
- | TRBJ2-7 | TRBV7-3 | - | CASSSRSTAYEQYF | TGTGCCAGCAGCTCAAGGTCGACAGCCTACGAGCAGTACTTC
- | TRBJ2-1 | TRBV12-3/TRBV12-4 | - | CASSFMGNEQFF | TGTGCCAGCAGTTTCATGGGCAATGAGCAGTTCTTC
- | TRBJ2-1 | TRBV2 | few | CASRSLGGNEQFF | TGTGCCAGCAGGAGTCTTGGGGGCAATGAGCAGTTCTTC
- | TRBJ2-2 | TRBV2 | few | CASKWGTSVGDTGELFF | TGTGCCAGCAAATGGGGAACATCGGTGGGAGACACCGGGGAGCTGTTTTTT